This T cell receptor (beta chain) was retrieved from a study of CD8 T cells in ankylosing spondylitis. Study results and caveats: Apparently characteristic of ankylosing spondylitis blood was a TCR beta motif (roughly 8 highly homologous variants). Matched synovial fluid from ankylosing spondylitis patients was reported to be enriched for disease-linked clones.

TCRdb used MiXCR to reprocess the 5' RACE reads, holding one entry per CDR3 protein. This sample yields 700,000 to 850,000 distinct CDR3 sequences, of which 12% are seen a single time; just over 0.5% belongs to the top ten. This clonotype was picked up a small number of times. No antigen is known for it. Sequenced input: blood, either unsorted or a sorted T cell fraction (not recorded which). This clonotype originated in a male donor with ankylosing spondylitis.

The DNA of the CDR3 is TGTGCCAGCACCCCAAGCCACCTCAATCTCTATGGCTACACCTTC. Amino acids: CASTPSHLNLYGYTF. This rearrangement joins TRBV6-1 to TRBJ1-2; D unclear. This CDR3 has 15 amino acids. Trimming took 7 bases from V and 4 from J, leaving 19 bases between them. CDR1 is MNHNS and CDR2 is SASEGT in the germline V gene.